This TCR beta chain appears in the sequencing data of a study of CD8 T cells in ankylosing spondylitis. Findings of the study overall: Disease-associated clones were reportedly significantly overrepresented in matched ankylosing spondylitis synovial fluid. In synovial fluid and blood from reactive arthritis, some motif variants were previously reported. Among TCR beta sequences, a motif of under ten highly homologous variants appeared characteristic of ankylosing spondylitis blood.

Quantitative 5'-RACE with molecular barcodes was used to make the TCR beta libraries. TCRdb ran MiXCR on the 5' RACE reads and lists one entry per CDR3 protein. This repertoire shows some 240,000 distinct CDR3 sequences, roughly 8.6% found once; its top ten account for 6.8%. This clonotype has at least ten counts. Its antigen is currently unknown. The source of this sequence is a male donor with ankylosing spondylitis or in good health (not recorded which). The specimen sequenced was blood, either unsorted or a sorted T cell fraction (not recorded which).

The CDR3 nucleotides are TGCAGTGCTCCCCTCGCCTGGGCCAACGTCCTGACTTTC. Translation gives CSAPLAWANVLTF. V usage is TRBV20-1 and J usage is TRBJ2-6, with no clear D. This CDR3 spans 13 amino acids. The V and J ends lost 5 bases and 5 bases respectively, with 10 bases between them. CDR1 is DFQATT, CDR2 SNEGSKA, per germline (reference sequence).